This is a list of T cell receptor beta chains from one sample in a study of OX40 agonist ivuxolimab in advanced cancers. Only in-frame clones appear in the TCRdb table, and some are missing; sequencing was by immunoSEQ multiplex PCR. The data hold roughly 35,000 clones, with around 80% observed a single time. This material consisted of CD4+ or CD8+ T cells sorted from blood, taken in a trial of the OX40 agonist ivuxolimab. Receptor source: an adult with an advanced solid tumor such as melanoma, head and neck, liver or kidney cancer. CDR3s include the opening cysteine and the closing phenylalanine or tryptophan. D genes are given only for firm matches. For some rows the clone size is stated as once, few or many, or as a class when expanded; others skip it.

>TRBV2|TRBJ1-5|NA|TRBD1
TGTGCCAGCAGGGGAAGCGACAGGGGCAATCAGCCCCAGCATTTT
CASRGSDRGNQPQHF
>TRBV7-9|TRBJ2-3|NA|NA
TGTGCCAGCAGCCTATCATCCGGGCCCAGTGATACGCAGTATTTT
CASSLSSGPSDTQYF
>TRBV11-2|TRBJ2-7|NA|TRBD1
TGTGCCAGCAGCTCTCCGGGACAGGTTTTCTCCTCCTACGAGCAGTACTTC
CASSSPGQVFSSYEQYF
>TRBV4-1|TRBJ2-7|few|TRBD2
TGCGCCAGCAGCCAAGGAGGACTAGCACTCACCTACGAGCAGTACTTC
CASSQGGLALTYEQYF
>TRBV2|TRBJ1-5|NA|NA
TGTGCCAGCAGCGACAGCAATCAGCCCCAGCATTTT
CASSDSNQPQHF
>TRBV7-3|TRBJ2-5|NA|NA
TGTGCCAGCAGTGAAGGGACCCAGTACCAAGAGACCCAGTACTTC
CASSEGTQYQETQYF
>TRBV5-1|TRBJ2-5|NA|NA
TGCGCCAGCAGCCCGCCCGCTCAAGAGACCCAGTACTTC
CASSPPAQETQYF
>TRBV19|TRBJ1-6|once|NA
TGTGCCAGTGGACAGCGGAGCTCCTATAATTCACCCCTCCACTTT
CASGQRSSYNSPLHF
>TRBV5-5|TRBJ2-1|NA|TRBD2
TGTGCCAGCAGCTCCCCGTATACCTTAGCGGGAGTAATAGTATACAATGAGCAGTTCTTC
CASSSPYTLAGVIVYNEQFF
>TRBV28|TRBJ1-6|NA|NA
TGTGCCAGCAGACAGGGCAGTTTGGATAATTCACCCCTCCACTTT
CASRQGSLDNSPLHF
>TRBV6-1|TRBJ1-5|once|NA
TGTGCCAGCAGTGAAAGCCCAGATCAGCCCCAGCATTTT
CASSESPDQPQHF
>TRBV5-5|TRBJ2-7|NA|NA
TGTGCCAGCAGCGAGGGTCGCAGGGCGGAGCAGTACTTC
CASSEGRRAEQYF
>TRBV27|TRBJ1-5|NA|NA
TGTGCCAGCAGAAAGTGGGACGGGAGCAATCAGCCCCAGCATTTT
CASRKWDGSNQPQHF
>TRBV9|TRBJ2-1|once|TRBD2
TGTGCCAGCAGCGTAGTAGCGGGGGGCCCAAGCTCCTACAATGAGCAGTTCTTC
CASSVVAGGPSSYNEQFF
>TRBV5-1|TRBJ1-5|NA|NA
TGCGCCAGCACCCGGGACGGCGATAGCAATCAGCCCCAGCATTTT
CASTRDGDSNQPQHF
>TRBV11-2|TRBJ2-5|NA|NA
TGTGCCAGCAGCTTAGTGAAAGCCCCAGGGACCCAGTACTTC
CASSLVKAPGTQYF
>TRBV9|TRBJ2-7|NA|NA
TGTGCCAGCAGCGTAGGGTACAGCTCCTACGAGCAGTACTTC
CASSVGYSSYEQYF
>TRBV11-2|TRBJ1-3|NA|TRBD1
TGTGCCAGCAGCTCGATCCAACGAACAGGGGAATCTGGAAACACCATATATTTT
CASSSIQRTGESGNTIYF
>TRBV5-1|TRBJ2-3|NA|TRBD2
TGCGCCAGCAGCCCCCAACTAGCGGGGAGCCGAGATACGCAGTATTTT
CASSPQLAGSRDTQYF
>TRBV15|TRBJ1-6|NA|TRBD1
TGTGCCACCAGGGGAGGGACAGGGGACAATTCACCCCTCCACTTT
CATRGGTGDNSPLHF
>TRBV7-2|TRBJ2-1|NA|TRBD2
TGTGCCAGCAGCTTTACTAGCGGGAGTATTCATAGTGAGCAGTTCTTC
CASSFTSGSIHSEQFF
>TRBV6-5|TRBJ2-7|NA|NA
TGTGCCAGCAGTCCGAGCTCCTACGAGCAGTACTTC
CASSPSSYEQYF
>TRBV19|TRBJ2-2|few|NA
TGTGCCAGTAGTATGGGACCCACCGGGGAGCTGTTTTTT
CASSMGPTGELFF